The source of this TCR beta chain is a study of regulatory T cells in long-lasting Graves disease. This clonotype was seen ten or more times. Its antigen is as yet unknown. Time point noted: newly diagnosed GD, antithyroid drugs for less than 3 months. PBMCs provided the RNA from which the TCR library was made. Overall study results and limits: A greater number of public clonotypes (2,741) was shared by persistent patients than by new patients (approximately 1,000).

Per germline, CDR1 GTSNPN and CDR2 SVGIG (reference sequence). This CDR3 has 12 residues. Trimming shortened V by 3 bases and J by 1 base, and 6 bases separated the two germline ends. CDR3 regions were amplified by Arm-PCR using iRepertoire HTBI primers to build TCR beta libraries. Via MiXCR, TCRdb re-called the multiplex PCR reads, giving one row per CDR3 protein. Of roughly 420,000 distinct CDR3 sequences listed, 16% are singletons. These data also featured in a second study, about T cells in Graves' hyperthyroidism and ophthalmopathy. That work adds: Onset of ophthalmopathy came a median approximately 6 months after the model predicted it.

The sequence derives from a woman between 18 and 29 years old with Graves disease. The input for sequencing was peripheral blood mononuclear cells (PBMCs), taken at new diagnosis, from a patient treated with antithyroid drugs. J is TRBJ1-1 and V is TRBV30; tentatively, D is TRBD1 (5 bases). This chain's CDR3 is CAWRGGNTEAFF. The CDR3 DNA sequence: TGTGCCTGGAGGGGGGGGAACACTGAAGCTTTCTTT. The entire variable domain, with the rest obtained from reference TRBV30 and TRBJ1-1, is as follows: SQTIHQWPATLVQPVGSPLSLECTVEGTSNPNLYWYRQAAGRGLQLLFYSVGIGQISSEVPQNLSASRPQDRQFILSSKKLLLSDSGFYLCAWRGGNTEAFFGQGTRLTVV.